This T cell receptor beta chain was captured in a study of blood T cell repertoires in COVID-19. As for the study in general: Italy, Spain and the United States were the sources of the convalescent and acute COVID-19 samples. The analysed material was cDNA or gDNA that came from T cells, B-cell-depleted T cells, or PBMCs.

The repertoire was sequenced with immunoSEQ multiplex PCR; TCRdb's copy has only in-frame clones and lacks some. Among roughly 200,000 clones, 89% were seen once, and the ten largest hold under 3%. V gave up 2 bases and J gave up 0 bases, with 3 bases separating them. The CDR3 is made up of 13 amino acids. Looked up from germline, CDR1 is MDHEN and CDR2 is SYDVKM. This receptor was taken from a woman aged 40 to 49 with acute COVID-19. The V and J genes are TRBV28 and TRBJ2-3, with no clear D. The sequencing sample was made of PBMCs or T cells enriched from blood (not recorded which). In nucleotides, the CDR3 is TGTGCCAGCAGTTTACGGAGCACAGATACGCAGTATTTT. It codes for CASSLRSTDTQYF.